This T cell receptor beta chain comes out of a study of blood T cell repertoires in COVID-19. Sequencing was performed with immunoSEQ multiplex PCR; in TCRdb, only in-frame clones are kept and a portion is missing. The table has some 150,000 clones, about 87% seen once. V dropped 3 bases and J dropped 0 bases, with 14 bases sitting between them. The CDR3 extends over 16 amino acids. The germline gives CDR1 KGHSH, CDR2 LQKENI. This sequence was found in a woman aged 40 to 50 with acute or convalescent COVID-19. The specimen sequenced was peripheral blood. This chain uses TRBV18 with TRBJ1-2; no definite D call. CDR3 in amino acids: CASSPRESLANYGYTF. The CDR3, as DNA: TGTGCCAGCTCACCGAGGGAGTCCCTAGCTAACTATGGCTACACCTTC.